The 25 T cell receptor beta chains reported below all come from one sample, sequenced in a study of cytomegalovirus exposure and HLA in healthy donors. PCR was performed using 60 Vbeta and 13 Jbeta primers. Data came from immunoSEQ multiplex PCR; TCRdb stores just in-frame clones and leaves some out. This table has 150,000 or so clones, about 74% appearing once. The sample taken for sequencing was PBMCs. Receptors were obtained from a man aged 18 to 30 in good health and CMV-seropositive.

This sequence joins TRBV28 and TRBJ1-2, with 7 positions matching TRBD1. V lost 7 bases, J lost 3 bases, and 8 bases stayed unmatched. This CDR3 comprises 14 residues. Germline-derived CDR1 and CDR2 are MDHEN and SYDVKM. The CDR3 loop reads CASTPGQTYYGYTF. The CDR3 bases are TGTGCCAGCACCCCGGGACAGACCTACTATGGCTACACCTTC.

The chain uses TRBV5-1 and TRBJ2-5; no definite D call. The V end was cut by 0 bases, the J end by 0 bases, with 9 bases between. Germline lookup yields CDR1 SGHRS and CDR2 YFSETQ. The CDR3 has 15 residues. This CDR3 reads CASSLEPRYQETQYF. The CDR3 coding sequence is TGCGCCAGCAGCTTGGAACCCAGGTACCAAGAGACCCAGTACTTC.

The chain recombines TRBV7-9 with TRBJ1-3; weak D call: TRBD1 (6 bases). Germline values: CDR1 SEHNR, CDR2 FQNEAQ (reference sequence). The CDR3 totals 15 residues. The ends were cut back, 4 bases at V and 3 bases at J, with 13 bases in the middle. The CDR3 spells CASSSGGAFGNTIYF. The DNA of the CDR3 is TGTGCCAGCAGCTCGGGGGGGGCCTTTGGAAACACCATATATTTT.

The DNA for the CDR3 is TGTGCCAGCAGTTTAGATACGAACACCGGGGAGCTGTTTTTT. Translation: CASSLDTNTGELFF. The chain employs TRBV6-5 and TRBJ2-2; unclear D gene. Trimming removed 4 bases at V and 0 bases at J, with 6 bases between. The CDR3 covers 14 residues. Germline-derived CDR1 and CDR2 are MNHEY and SVGAGI.

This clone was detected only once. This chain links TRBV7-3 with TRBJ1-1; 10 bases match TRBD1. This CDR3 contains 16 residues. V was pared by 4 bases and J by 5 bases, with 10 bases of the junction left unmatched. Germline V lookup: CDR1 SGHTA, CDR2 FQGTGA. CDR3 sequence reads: CASSSRATGGKTEAFF. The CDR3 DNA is TGTGCCAGCAGCTCCCGGGCGACAGGGGGCAAGACTGAAGCTTTCTTT.

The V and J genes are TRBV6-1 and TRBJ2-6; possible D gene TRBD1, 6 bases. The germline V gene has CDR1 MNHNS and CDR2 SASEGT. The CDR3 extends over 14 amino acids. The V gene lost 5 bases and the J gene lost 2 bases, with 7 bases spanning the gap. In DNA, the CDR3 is TGTGCCAGCAGTTGGGACACTGGGGCCAACGTCCTGACTTTC. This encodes CASSWDTGANVLTF.

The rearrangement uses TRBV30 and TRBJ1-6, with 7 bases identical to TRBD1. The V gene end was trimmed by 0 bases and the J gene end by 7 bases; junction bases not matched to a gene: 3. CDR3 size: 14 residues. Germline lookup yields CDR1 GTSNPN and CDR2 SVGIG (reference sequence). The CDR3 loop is CAWSVRDRNSPLHF. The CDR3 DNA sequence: TGTGCCTGGAGTGTACGGGACAGAAATTCACCCCTCCACTTT.

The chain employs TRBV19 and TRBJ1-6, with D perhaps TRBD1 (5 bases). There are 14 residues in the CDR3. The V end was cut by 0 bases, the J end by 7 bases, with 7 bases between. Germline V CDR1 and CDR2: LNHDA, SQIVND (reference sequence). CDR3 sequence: CASSIEGVNSPLHF. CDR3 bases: TGTGCCAGTAGTATAGAAGGGGTCAATTCACCCCTCCACTTT. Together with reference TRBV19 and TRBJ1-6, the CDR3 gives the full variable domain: DGGITQSPKYLFRKEGQNVTLSCEQNLNHDAMYWYRQDPGQGLRLIYYSQIVNDFQKGDIAEGYSVSREKKESFPLTVTSAQKNPTAFYLCASSIEGVNSPLHFGNGTRLTVT.

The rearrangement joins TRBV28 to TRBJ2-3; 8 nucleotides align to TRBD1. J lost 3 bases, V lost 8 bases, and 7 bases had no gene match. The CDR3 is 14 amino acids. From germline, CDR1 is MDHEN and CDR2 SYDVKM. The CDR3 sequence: CASLSGGLTDTQYF. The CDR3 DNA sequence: TGTGCCAGCCTTTCAGGGGGCCTGACAGATACGCAGTATTTT.

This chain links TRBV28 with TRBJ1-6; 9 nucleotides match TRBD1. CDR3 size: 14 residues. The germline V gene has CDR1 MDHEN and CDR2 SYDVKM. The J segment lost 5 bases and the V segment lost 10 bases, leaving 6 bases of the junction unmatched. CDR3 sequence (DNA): TGTGCCACCGTGACAGGGGGTAATAATTCACCCCTCCACTTT. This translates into CATVTGGNNSPLHF.

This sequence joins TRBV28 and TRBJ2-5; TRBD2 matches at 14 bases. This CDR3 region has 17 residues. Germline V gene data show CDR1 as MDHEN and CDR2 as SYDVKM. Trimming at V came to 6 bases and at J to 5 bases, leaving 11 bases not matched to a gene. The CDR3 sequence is CASSSWGLAGAMETQYF. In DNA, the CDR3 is TGTGCCAGCAGCTCCTGGGGACTAGCGGGAGCGATGGAGACCCAGTACTTC.

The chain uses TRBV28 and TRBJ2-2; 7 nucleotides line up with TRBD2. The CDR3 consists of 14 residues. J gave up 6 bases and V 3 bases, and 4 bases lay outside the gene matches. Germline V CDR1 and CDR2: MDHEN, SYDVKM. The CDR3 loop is CASSFRGDSGELFF. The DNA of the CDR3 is TGTGCCAGCAGTTTCCGGGGGGACTCCGGGGAGCTGTTTTTT.

The CDR3 sequence: CASSSLGGYNEQFF. For the CDR3, the DNA is TGTGCCAGCTCATCCCTCGGTGGCTACAATGAGCAGTTCTTC. This chain joins TRBV18 and TRBJ2-1; D is unresolved. The CDR3 covers 14 residues. CDR1 KGHSH and CDR2 LQKENI come from the germline V gene. V lost 5 bases, J lost 3 bases, and 11 bases lay in between.

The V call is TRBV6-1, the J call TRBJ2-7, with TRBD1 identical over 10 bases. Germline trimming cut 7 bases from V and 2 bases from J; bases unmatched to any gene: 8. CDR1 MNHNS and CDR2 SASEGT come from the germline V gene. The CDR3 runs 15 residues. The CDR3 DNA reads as TGTGCCAGCAACATAAGGGACAGGGGAGCCTACGAGCAGTACTTC. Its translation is CASNIRDRGAYEQYF.

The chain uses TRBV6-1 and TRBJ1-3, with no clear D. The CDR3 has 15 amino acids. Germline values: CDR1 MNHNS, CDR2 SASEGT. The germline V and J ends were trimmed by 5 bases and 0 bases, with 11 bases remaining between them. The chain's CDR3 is CASSTVLNSGNTIYF. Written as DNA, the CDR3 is TGTGCCAGCAGTACTGTCTTAAACTCTGGAAACACCATATATTTT.

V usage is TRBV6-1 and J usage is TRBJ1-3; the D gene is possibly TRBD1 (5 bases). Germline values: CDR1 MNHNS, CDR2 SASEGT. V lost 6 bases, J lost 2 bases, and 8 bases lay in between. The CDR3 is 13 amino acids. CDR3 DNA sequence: TGTGCCAGCAGCACAGGAGCTGGAAACACCATATATTTT. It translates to CASSTGAGNTIYF.

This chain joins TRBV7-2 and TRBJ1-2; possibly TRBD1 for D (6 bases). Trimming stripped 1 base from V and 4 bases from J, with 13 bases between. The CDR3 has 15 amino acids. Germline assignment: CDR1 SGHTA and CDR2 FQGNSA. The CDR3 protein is CASSLVGGAGYGYTF. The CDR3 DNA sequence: TGTGCCAGCAGCTTAGTTGGGGGCGCAGGCTATGGCTACACCTTC. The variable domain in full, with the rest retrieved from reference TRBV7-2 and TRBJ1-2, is GAGVSQSPSNKVTEKGKDVELRCDPISGHTALYWYRQSLGQGLEFLIYFQGNSAPDKSGLPSDRFSAERTGGSVSTLTIQRTQQEDSAVYLCASSLVGGAGYGYTFGSGTRLTVV.

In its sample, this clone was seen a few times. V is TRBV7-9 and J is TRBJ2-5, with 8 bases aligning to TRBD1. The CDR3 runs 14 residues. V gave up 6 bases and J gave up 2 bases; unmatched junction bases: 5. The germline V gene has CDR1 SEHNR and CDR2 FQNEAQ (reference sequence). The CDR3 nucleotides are TGTGCCAGCAGGATGACAGGGGATCAAGAGACCCAGTACTTC. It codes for CASRMTGDQETQYF.

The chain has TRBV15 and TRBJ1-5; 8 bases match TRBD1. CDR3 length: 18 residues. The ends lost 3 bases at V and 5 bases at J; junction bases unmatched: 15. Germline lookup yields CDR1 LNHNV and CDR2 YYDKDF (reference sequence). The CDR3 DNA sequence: TGTGCCACCAGCAGGAACCCCTGGACAGGGAATGAATATCAGCCCCAGCATTTT. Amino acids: CATSRNPWTGNEYQPQHF.

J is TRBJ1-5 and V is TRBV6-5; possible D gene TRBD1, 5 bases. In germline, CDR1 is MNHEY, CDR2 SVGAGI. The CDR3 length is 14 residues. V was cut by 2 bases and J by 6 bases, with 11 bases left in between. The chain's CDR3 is CASSYAGPGQPQHF. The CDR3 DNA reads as TGTGCCAGCAGTTACGCAGGGCCCGGTCAGCCCCAGCATTTT.

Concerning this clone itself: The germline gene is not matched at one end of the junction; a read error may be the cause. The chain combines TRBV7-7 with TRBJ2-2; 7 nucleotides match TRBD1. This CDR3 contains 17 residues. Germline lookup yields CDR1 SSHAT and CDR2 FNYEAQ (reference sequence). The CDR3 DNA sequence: TGTGCTAGCAGTTTTATGGCCGGGACAGTCAACACCGGGGAGCTGTTTTTT. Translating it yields CASSFMAGTVNTGELFF.

Here the CDR3 reads CASSPRLAPGELFF. DNA for the CDR3: TGTGCCAGCAGCCCTAGACTAGCCCCCGGGGAGCTGTTTTTT. The genes are TRBV9 and TRBJ2-2, with 7 bases that match TRBD2. The CDR3 has 14 residues. CDR1 is SGDLS, CDR2 YYNGEE, per germline. Unmatched junction bases numbered 6, after V lost 4 bases and J lost 6 bases.

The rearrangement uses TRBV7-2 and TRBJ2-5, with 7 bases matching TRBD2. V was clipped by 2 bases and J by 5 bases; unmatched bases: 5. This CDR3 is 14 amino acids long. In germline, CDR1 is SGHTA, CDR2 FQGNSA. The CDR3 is CASSLSGVVETQYF. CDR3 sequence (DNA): TGTGCCAGCAGCTTAAGCGGGGTGGTGGAGACCCAGTACTTC.

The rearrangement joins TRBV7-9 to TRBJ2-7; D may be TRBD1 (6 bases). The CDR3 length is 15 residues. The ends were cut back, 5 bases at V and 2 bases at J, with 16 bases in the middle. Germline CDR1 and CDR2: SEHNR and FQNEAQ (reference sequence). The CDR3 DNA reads TGTGCCAGCAGCCCCTCACAGGGTTACCCCTACGAGCAGTACTTC. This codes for CASSPSQGYPYEQYF. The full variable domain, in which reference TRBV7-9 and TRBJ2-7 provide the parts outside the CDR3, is DTGVSQNPRHKITKRGQNVTFRCDPISEHNRLYWYRQTLGQGPEFLTYFQNEAQLEKSRLLSDRFSAERPKGSFSTLEIQRTEQGDSAMYLCASSPSQGYPYEQYFGPGTRLTVT.

The CDR3 sequence is CASSIIGGGVNQPQHF. Here the CDR3 DNA reads TGTGCCAGTAGTATTATTGGTGGGGGGGTCAATCAGCCCCAGCATTTT. The chain recombines TRBV19 with TRBJ1-5, with D perhaps matching TRBD1 (5 bases). The CDR3 loop spans 16 amino acids. CDR1 LNHDA and CDR2 SQIVND come from the germline V gene (reference sequence). V was pared by 3 bases and J by 3 bases, with 15 bases between. The full variable domain, completed using reference TRBV19 and TRBJ1-5, is DGGITQSPKYLFRKEGQNVTLSCEQNLNHDAMYWYRQDPGQGLRLIYYSQIVNDFQKGDIAEGYSVSREKKESFPLTVTSAQKNPTAFYLCASSIIGGGVNQPQHFGDGTRLSIL.